This passage covers 2 T cell receptor beta chains from one sample sequenced in a study of human T cells and chemical hapten exposure. Time point denoted: patch test 1, 2 weeks after DPC sensitization. Specified treatment: therapeutic diphenylcyclopropenone sensitization with weekly scalp DPC. One entry per CDR3 protein results from TCRdb running MiXCR on the RACE reads. The data contain more than 65,000 distinct CDR3 sequences, approximately 10% of them singletons. Source: whole blood, taken in connection with sensitization to the hapten diphenylcyclopropenone (DPC). These receptors were collected from a woman aged 45 to 65 with alopecia areata. Some clones in this sample may be carry-over from other donors' samples.

Many counts were recorded for this clonotype. This chain links TRBV5-4 with TRBJ1-5; TRBD1 matches at 7 bases. Germline V gene sequence: CDR1 SGHNT, CDR2 YYREEE (reference sequence). V gave up 3 bases and J gave up 3 bases; unmatched junction bases: 3. The CDR3 sequence is 14 residues long. The CDR3 nucleotides are TGTGCCAGCAGCTACAGGGGTAACAATCAGCCCCAGCATTTT. This sequence encodes CASSYRGNNQPQHF.

This clonotype was seen many times. V gene TRBV18 combines with J gene TRBJ2-1; the D call may be TRBD1 or TRBD2 (5 bases each). The germline V and J ends were trimmed by 1 base and 8 bases, with 6 bases remaining between them. This CDR3 is 12 amino acids long. The V gene's germline CDR1 is KGHSH and CDR2 LQKENI. In DNA form, the CDR3 reads TGTGCCAGCTCACCACTGGGGGATGAGCAGTTCTTC. Protein product: CASSPLGDEQFF.